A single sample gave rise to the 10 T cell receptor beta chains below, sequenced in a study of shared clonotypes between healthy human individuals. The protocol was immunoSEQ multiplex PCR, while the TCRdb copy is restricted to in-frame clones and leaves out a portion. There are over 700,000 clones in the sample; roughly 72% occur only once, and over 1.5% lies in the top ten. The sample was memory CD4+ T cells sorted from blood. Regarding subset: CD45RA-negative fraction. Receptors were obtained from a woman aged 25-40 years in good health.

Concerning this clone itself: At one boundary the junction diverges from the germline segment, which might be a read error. Here the CDR3 DNA reads TGTGCCAGCAGTGAAGTGCACTCTGGAAATACCATATATTTT. Its protein product is CASSEVHSGNTIYF. The chain carries TRBV6-1 and TRBJ1-3; D unclear. This CDR3 is built from 14 residues. Germline lookup yields CDR1 MNHNS and CDR2 SASEGT.

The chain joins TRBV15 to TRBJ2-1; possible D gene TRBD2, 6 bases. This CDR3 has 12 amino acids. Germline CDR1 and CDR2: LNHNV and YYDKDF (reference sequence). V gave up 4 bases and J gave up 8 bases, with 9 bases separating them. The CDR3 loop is CATSKTSHEQFF. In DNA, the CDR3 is TGTGCCACCAGCAAGACTAGTCATGAGCAGTTCTTC.

The CDR3 nucleotides are TGTGCCAGCAGTGAAGGGGGGATGTCTCGGAATGAGCAGTTCTTC. Translation: CASSEGGMSRNEQFF. The V call is TRBV25-1, the J call TRBJ2-1, with D tentatively TRBD2 (6 bases). Looked up from germline, CDR1 is MGHDK and CDR2 is SYGVNS. The V gene lost 2 bases and the J gene lost 7 bases, with 15 bases spanning the gap. The CDR3 has 15 amino acids.

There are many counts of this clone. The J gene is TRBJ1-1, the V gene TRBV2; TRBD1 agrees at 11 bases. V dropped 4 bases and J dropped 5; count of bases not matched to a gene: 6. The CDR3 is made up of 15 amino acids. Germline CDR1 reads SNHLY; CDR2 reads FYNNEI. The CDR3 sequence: CASSGEGQGGTEAFF. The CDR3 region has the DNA TGTGCCAGCAGTGGAGAGGGACAGGGGGGTACTGAAGCTTTCTTT.

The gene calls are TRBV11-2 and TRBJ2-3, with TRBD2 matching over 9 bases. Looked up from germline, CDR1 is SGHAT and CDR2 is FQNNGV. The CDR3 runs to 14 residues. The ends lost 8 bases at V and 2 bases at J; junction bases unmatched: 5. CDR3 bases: TGTGCCAGCTCGAGCGGGAGGAACACAGATACGCAGTATTTT. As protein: CASSSGRNTDTQYF.

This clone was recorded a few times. The CDR3 nucleotides read TGTGCCAGCAGTGCTCAGGGGGGCACTGAAGCTTTCTTT. Protein: CASSAQGGTEAFF. The chain carries TRBV25-1 and TRBJ1-1, with 7 bases that match TRBD1. Germline CDR1 is MGHDK and CDR2 is SYGVNS. V lost 4 bases, J lost 4 bases, and 3 bases stayed unmatched. The CDR3 covers 13 residues.

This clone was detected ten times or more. The CDR3 bases are TGTGCCAGCAAGAGACTCCGGGAGGGCCATAACTACGAGCAGTACTTC. It specifies CASKRLREGHNYEQYF. The chain joins TRBV5-6 to TRBJ2-7, with 8 positions matching TRBD2. V lost 6 bases and J lost 3; bases outside the gene matches: 14. From germline, CDR1 is SGHDT and CDR2 YYEEEE. The CDR3 spans 16 residues.

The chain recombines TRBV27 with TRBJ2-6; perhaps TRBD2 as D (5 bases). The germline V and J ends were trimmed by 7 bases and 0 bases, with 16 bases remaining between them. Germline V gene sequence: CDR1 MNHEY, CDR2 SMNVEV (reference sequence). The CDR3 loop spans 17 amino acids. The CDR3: CASTSPGTLSGANVLTF. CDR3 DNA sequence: TGTGCCAGCACCTCGCCGGGAACCCTCTCTGGGGCCAACGTCCTGACTTTC.

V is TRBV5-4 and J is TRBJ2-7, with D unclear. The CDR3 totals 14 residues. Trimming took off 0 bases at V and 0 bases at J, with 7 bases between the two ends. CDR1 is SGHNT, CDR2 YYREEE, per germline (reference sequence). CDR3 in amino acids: CASSLGRNSYEQYF. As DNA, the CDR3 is TGTGCCAGCAGCTTGGGACGCAACTCCTACGAGCAGTACTTC.

CDR3 region: CASSPPQGTSGYTF. In DNA, the CDR3 is TGTGCCAGCTCACCACCTCAGGGGACCAGTGGCTACACCTTC. The chain employs TRBV18 and TRBJ1-2; the D gene is possibly TRBD1 (6 bases). Germline loops: CDR1 KGHSH, CDR2 LQKENI. This CDR3 is 14 amino acids long. With 0 bases removed from V and 7 bases from J, the gap between germline ends came to 12 bases.